Below are 8 T cell receptor beta chains sequenced from a single sample in a study of vaccination and CD4 T cells after COVID-19. Treatment here: roughly 10-day PBMC culture with coronavirus spike peptide pools or control peptides (ViraFEST assay). The antigens these receptors bind are not known. The Oncomine TCR Beta short-read assay was what sequenced the DNA obtained from cultured CD4+ T cells. TCRdb independently ran MiXCR on the PCR reads; one entry per CDR3 protein. The table has approximately 9,500 distinct CDR3 sequences, around a third seen once. Sequenced material: CD4+ T cells from blood, cultured in vitro, taken after SARS-CoV-2 vaccination. All receptors derive from a human donor who had recovered from COVID-19.

This clonotype was counted only a few times. J is TRBJ2-5 and V is TRBV7-2; 10 bases are a match to TRBD2. Germline V lookup: CDR1 SGHTA, CDR2 FQGNSA. After removal of 3 bases from V and 5 bases from J, the junction contained 3 bases not matched to a gene. The CDR3 spans 14 residues. The CDR3: CASSFSGRGETQYF. The CDR3 DNA reads TGTGCCAGCAGCTTCAGCGGGAGGGGGGAGACCCAGTACTTC.

The CDR3, as DNA: TGTGCCAGCAGCAGGGAGTTCGCCTACGAGCAGTACTTC. Amino acid sequence: CASSREFAYEQYF. The chain combines TRBV25-1 with TRBJ2-7, with D perhaps assigned TRBD1 or TRBD2 (5 bases each). Germline V gene data show CDR1 as MGHDK and CDR2 as SYGVNS. The CDR3 loop spans 13 amino acids. The V end lost 6 bases, the J end lost 2 bases, and 11 bases lay between the germline ends.

The table lists this clonotype with a few counts. V is TRBV19 and J is TRBJ2-7; 9 bases align to TRBD1. V gave up 5 bases and J gave up 4 bases; unmatched junction bases: 9. Germline CDR1 reads LNHDA; CDR2 reads SQIVND (reference sequence). The CDR3 length is 15 residues. The CDR3 DNA sequence: TGTGCCAGTAGTCATCCCGGGACAGGGCGATACGAGCAGTACTTC. Protein: CASSHPGTGRYEQYF.

CDR3 region: CASDPISNQPQHF. CDR3 sequence (DNA): TGTGCCAGCGATCCAATAAGCAATCAGCCCCAGCATTTT. This chain joins TRBV28 and TRBJ1-5; D is uncertain. Germline CDR1 MDHEN, CDR2 SYDVKM. V was clipped by 8 bases and J by 1 base, with 9 bases between them. The CDR3 consists of 13 residues.

This clonotype was seen a handful of times. This chain connects TRBV6-1 to TRBJ1-1; D is unclear. V was trimmed by 5 bases and J by 0 bases, leaving 10 bases between them. This CDR3 has 14 residues. Germline V gene data show CDR1 as MNHNS and CDR2 as SASEGT. CDR3 DNA: TGTGCCAGCAGTACCTTGACAATGAACACTGAAGCTTTCTTT. The encoded protein is CASSTLTMNTEAFF.

This clonotype was recorded a few times. The rearrangement joins TRBV19 to TRBJ1-2, with D unclear. V was shortened by 6 bases and J by 3 bases, with 8 bases between the two germline ends. This CDR3 has 12 amino acids. Germline V CDR1 and CDR2: LNHDA, SQIVND (reference sequence). The CDR3 DNA follows: TGTGCCAGTAGGGGCAGTCACTATGGCTACACCTTC. Translated, it gives CASRGSHYGYTF. Variable domain in full (rest from reference TRBV19 and TRBJ1-2): DGGITQSPKYLFRKEGQNVTLSCEQNLNHDAMYWYRQDPGQGLRLIYYSQIVNDFQKGDIAEGYSVSREKKESFPLTVTSAQKNPTAFYLCASRGSHYGYTFGSGTRLTVV.

V gene TRBV5-1 combines with J gene TRBJ1-2, with TRBD1 matching 8 bases. The CDR3 is made up of 15 amino acids. The trim removed 4 bases at V and 2 bases at J, leaving 7 bases unmatched. Germline V gene sequence: CDR1 SGHRS, CDR2 YFSETQ. DNA for the CDR3: TGCGCCAGCAGCGAAGACAGGGGCTACAACTATGGCTACACCTTC. Protein sequence: CASSEDRGYNYGYTF.

The chain joins TRBV27 to TRBJ2-3; 12 bases agree with TRBD2. Germline CDR1 MNHEY, CDR2 SMNVEV (reference sequence). The CDR3 is 17 amino acids. The ends lost 4 bases at V and 0 bases at J; junction bases unmatched: 5. The CDR3: CASSSTSGRFSTDTQYF. DNA of the CDR3: TGTGCCAGCAGTTCAACTAGCGGGAGGTTTAGCACAGATACGCAGTATTTT.